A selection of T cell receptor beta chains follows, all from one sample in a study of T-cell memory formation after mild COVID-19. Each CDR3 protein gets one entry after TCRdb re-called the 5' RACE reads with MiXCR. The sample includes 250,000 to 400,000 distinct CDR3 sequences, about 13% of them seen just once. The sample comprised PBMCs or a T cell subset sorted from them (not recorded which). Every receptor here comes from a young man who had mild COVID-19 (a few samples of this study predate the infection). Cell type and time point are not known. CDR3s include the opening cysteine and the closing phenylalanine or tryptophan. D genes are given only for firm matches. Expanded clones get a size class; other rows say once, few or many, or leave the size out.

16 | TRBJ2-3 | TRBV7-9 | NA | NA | TGTGCCAGCAGCCCAAAGCTGGGGGTCAAAATGGATACGCAGTATTTT | CASSPKLGVKMDTQYF
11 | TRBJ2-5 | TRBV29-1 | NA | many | TGCAGCGTTGCGGAAGGAGAGACCCAGTACTTC | CSVAEGETQYF
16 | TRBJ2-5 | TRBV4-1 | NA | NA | TGCGCCAGCAGCCACGGAAGGGGGACCGAACGGGAGACCCAGTACTTC | CASSHGRGTERETQYF
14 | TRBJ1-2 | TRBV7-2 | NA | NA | TGTGCCAGCAGCTTAGTCCTTTGGGGCCGGGGCTACACCTTC | CASSLVLWGRGYTF
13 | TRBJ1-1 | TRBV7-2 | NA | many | TGTGCCAGCAGCTTAGGCGGGTTGACTGAAGCTTTCTTT | CASSLGGLTEAFF
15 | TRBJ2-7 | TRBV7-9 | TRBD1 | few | TGTGCCAGCAGCTTATCCCCGACAGGGGCCTACGAGCAGTACTTC | CASSLSPTGAYEQYF
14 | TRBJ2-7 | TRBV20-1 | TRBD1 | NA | TGCAGTGCTAGACCCGGGACAGGGTGGTACGAGCAGTACTTC | CSARPGTGWYEQYF
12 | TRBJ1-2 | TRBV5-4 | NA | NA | TGTGCCAGCAGCTTTGCCGGGTATGGCTACACCTTC | CASSFAGYGYTF
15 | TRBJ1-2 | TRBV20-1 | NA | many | TGCAGTGCCCTGGGGGGAGAGCCTGCTAACTATGGCTACACCTTC | CSALGGEPANYGYTF
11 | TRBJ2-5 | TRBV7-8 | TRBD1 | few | TGTGCCAGCAGCCAGGGGGTCACCCAGTACTTC | CASSQGVTQYF
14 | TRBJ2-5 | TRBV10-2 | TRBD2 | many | TGCGCCAGCGATAGCGGGGGGGGCCAAGAGACCCAGTACTTC | CASDSGGGQETQYF